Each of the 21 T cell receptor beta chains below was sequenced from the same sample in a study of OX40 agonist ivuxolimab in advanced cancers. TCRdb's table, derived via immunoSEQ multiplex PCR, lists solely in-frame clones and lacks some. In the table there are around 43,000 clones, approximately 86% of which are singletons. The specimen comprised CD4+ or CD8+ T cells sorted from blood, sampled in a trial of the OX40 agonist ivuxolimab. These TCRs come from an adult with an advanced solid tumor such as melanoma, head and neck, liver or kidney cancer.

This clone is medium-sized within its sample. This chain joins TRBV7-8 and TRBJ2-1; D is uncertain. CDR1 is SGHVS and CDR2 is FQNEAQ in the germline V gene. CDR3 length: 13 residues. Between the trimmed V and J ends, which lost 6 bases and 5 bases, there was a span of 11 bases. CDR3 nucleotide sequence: TGTGCCAGCAGTCTCGCCCTAAACAATGAGCAGTTCTTC. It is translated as CASSLALNNEQFF.

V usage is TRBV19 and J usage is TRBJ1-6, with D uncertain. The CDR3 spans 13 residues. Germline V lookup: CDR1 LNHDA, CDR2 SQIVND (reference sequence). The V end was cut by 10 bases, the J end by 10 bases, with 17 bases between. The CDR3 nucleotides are TGTGCCACCGCTGGAGGGATTCGATCACCCCTCCACTTT. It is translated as CATAGGIRSPLHF.

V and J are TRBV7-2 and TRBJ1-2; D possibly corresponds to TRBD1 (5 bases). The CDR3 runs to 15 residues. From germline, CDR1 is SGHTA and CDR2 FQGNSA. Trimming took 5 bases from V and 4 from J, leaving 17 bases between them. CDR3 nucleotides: TGTGCCAGCAGCCACCAGACAGAAGCTCTCTATGGCTACACCTTC. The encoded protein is CASSHQTEALYGYTF.

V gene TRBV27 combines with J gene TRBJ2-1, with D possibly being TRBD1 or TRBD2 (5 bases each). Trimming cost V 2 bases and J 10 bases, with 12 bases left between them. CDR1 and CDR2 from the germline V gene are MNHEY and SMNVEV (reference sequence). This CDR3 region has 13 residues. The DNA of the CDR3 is TGTGCCAGCAGTTTAGGTTACGGGGCCGAGCAGTTCTTC. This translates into CASSLGYGAEQFF.

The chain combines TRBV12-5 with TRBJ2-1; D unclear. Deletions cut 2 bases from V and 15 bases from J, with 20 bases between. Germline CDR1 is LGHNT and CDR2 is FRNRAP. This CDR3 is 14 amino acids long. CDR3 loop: CASGLPQRTGRRFF. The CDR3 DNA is TGTGCTAGTGGTTTGCCCCAAAGGACCGGACGGCGGTTCTTC.

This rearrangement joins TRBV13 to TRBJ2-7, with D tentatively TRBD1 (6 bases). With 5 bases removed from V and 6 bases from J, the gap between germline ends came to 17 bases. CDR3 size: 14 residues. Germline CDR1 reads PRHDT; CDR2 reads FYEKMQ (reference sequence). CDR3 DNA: TGTGCCAGCAGCCGCCAGGGACAAGGTCGCGAGCAGTACTTC. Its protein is CASSRQGQGREQYF.

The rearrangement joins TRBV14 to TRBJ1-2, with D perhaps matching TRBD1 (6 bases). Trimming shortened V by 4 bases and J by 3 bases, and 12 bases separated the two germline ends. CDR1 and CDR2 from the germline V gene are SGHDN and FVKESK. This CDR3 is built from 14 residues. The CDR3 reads CASSLPGTYYGYTF. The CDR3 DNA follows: TGTGCCAGCAGCCTGCCCGGGACATACTATGGCTACACCTTC.

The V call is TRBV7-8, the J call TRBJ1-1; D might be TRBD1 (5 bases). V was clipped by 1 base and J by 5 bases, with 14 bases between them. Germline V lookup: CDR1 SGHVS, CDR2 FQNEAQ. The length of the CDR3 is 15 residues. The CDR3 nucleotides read TGTGCCAGCAGCTTAGGAGTGGGGGGTCGGACTGAAGCTTTCTTT. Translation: CASSLGVGGRTEAFF.

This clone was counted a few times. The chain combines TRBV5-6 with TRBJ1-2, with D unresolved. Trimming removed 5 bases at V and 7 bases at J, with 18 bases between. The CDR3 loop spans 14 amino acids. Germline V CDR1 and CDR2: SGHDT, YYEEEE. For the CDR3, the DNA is TGTGCCAGCAGTCATGGACGGCCGCCGAGTGGCTACACCTTC. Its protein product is CASSHGRPPSGYTF.

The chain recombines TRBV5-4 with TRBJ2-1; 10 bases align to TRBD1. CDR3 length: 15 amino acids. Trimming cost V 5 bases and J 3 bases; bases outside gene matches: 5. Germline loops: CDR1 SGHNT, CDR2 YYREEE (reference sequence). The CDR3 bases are TGTGCCAGCAGGGACGACAGGGGGCTCTACAATGAGCAGTTCTTC. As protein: CASRDDRGLYNEQFF.

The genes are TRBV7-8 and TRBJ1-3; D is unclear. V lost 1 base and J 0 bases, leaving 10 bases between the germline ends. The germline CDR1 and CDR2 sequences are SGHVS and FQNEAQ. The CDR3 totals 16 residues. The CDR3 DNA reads TGTGCCAGCAGCTTAGGGGGAGGTAACTCTGGAAACACCATATATTTT. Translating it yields CASSLGGGNSGNTIYF.

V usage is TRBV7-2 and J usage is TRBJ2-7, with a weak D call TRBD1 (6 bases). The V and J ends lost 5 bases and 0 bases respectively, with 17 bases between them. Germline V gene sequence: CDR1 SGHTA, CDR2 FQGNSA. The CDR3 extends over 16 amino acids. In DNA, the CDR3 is TGTGCCAGCAGCAAAAACGACAGGAACCCCTCCTACGAGCAGTACTTC. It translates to CASSKNDRNPSYEQYF.

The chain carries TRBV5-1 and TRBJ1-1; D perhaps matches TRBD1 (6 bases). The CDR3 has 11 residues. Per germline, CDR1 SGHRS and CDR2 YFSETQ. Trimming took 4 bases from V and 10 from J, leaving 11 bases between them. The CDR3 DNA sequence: TGCGCCAGCAGCATGGGGGCGGGAGCTTTCTTT. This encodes CASSMGAGAFF. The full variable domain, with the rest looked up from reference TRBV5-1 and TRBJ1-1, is KAGVTQTPRYLIKTRGQQVTLSCSPISGHRSVSWYQQTPGQGLQFLFEYFSETQRNKGNFPGRFSGRQFSNSRSEMNVSTLELGDSALYLCASSMGAGAFFGQGTRLTVV.

The CDR3 coding sequence is TGTGCCAGCAGCGTAAACAGGGGGGAAGGCACTGAAGCTTTCTTT. It specifies CASSVNRGEGTEAFF. The chain has TRBV7-8 and TRBJ1-1; 8 nucleotides line up with TRBD1. Germline lookup yields CDR1 SGHVS and CDR2 FQNEAQ. V was pared by 5 bases and J by 4 bases, with 9 bases of the junction left unmatched. There are 15 residues in the CDR3.

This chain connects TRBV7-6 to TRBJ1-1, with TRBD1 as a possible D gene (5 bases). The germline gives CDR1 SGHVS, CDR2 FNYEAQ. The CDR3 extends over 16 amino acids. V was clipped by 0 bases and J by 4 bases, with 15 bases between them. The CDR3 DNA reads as TGTGCCAGCAGCTTAGCCCTCCCAGGGCTGAGCACTGAAGCTTTCTTT. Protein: CASSLALPGLSTEAFF. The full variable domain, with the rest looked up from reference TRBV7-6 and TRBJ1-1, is GAGVSQSPRYKVTKRGQDVALRCDPISGHVSLYWYRQALGQGPEFLTYFNYEAQQDKSGLPNDRFSAERPEGSISTLTIQRTEQRDSAMYRCASSLALPGLSTEAFFGQGTRLTVV.

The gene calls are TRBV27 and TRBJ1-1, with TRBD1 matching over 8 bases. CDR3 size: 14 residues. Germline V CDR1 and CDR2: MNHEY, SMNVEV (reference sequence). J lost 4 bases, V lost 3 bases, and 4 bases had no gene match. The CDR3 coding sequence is TGTGCCAGCAGTTTCCAAACAGGGGGCACTGAAGCTTTCTTT. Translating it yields CASSFQTGGTEAFF.

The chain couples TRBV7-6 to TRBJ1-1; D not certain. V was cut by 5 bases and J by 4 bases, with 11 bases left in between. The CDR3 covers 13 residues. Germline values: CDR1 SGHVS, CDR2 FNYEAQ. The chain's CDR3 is CASSRRLATEAFF. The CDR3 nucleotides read TGTGCCAGCAGCCGCAGGTTGGCCACTGAAGCTTTCTTT. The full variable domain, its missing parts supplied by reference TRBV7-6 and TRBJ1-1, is GAGVSQSPRYKVTKRGQDVALRCDPISGHVSLYWYRQALGQGPEFLTYFNYEAQQDKSGLPNDRFSAERPEGSISTLTIQRTEQRDSAMYRCASSRRLATEAFFGQGTRLTVV.

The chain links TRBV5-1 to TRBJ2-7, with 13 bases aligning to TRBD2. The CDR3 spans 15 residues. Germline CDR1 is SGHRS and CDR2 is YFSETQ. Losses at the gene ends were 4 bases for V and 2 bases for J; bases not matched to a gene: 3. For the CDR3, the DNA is TGCGCCAGCAGCACAGGACTAGCGGGAGCCTACGAGCAGTACTTC. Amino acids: CASSTGLAGAYEQYF.

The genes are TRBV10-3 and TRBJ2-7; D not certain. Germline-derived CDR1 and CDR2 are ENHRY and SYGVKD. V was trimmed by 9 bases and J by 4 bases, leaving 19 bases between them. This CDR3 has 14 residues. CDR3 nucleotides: TGTGCCATTACCACGCCGGACGGACCGTACGAGCAGTACTTC. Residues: CAITTPDGPYEQYF.

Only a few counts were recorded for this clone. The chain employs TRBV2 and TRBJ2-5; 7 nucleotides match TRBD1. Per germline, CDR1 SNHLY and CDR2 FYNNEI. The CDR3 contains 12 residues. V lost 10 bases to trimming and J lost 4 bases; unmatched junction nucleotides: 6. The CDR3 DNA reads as TGTGCCACCCTAGGACAGGCAGAGACCCAGTACTTC. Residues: CATLGQAETQYF. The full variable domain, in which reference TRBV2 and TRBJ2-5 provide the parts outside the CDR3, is EPEVTQTPSHQVTQMGQEVILRCVPISNHLYFYWYRQILGQKVEFLVSFYNNEISEKSEIFDDQFSVERPDGSNFTLKIRSTKLEDSAMYFCATLGQAETQYFGPGTRLLVL.

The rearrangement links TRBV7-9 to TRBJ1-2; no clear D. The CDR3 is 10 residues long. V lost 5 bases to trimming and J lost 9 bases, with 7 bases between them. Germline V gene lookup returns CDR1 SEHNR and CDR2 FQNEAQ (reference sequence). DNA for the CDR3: TGTGCCAGCAGCACGAACAGCTACACCTTC. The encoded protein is CASSTNSYTF.